This entry lists 25 T cell receptor beta chains sequenced from one sample in a study of tumor-infiltrating lymphocytes in primary liver carcinoma. Co-extraction of RNA and DNA was performed on roughly 20-33 mg of unsorted bulk tissue. Total RNA amounting to approximately 460 ng was the source from which TCR beta cDNA was made with a constant-region primer. Three nested multiplex PCR rounds, a slightly modified ARM-PCR method, built the TCR beta libraries. Running 10 cycles apiece, the first two PCR rounds relied on TRBV1-TRBV30 forward primers together with a C-beta reverse primer. TCRdb re-called the multiplex PCR reads with MiXCR, one entry per CDR3 protein. The repertoire includes some 130,000 distinct CDR3 sequences, around 65% of them detected once, and over 8% sits in the top ten. The sequencing input was tumor-adjacent normal liver tissue. The receptors here all came from a woman aged 60-75 years with primary liver carcinoma and hepatitis B virus infection.

This clonotype appeared a few times. The rearrangement uses TRBV25-1 and TRBJ2-5; TRBD2 agrees at 11 bases. V dropped 8 bases and J dropped 5; count of bases not matched to a gene: 13. Germline CDR1 reads MGHDK; CDR2 reads SYGVNS. This CDR3 has 16 amino acids. The CDR3 region has the DNA TGTGCCAGCCGTTGGACTAGCGGGCGCCTCGGGGAGACCCAGTACTTC. Translation: CASRWTSGRLGETQYF.

This sequence joins TRBV6-1 and TRBJ2-1, with D possibly being TRBD1 (6 bases). This CDR3 region has 16 residues. The germline CDR1 and CDR2 sequences are MNHNS and SASEGT. Trimming left V 3 bases short and J 5 bases short, with 17 bases between. CDR3 DNA sequence: TGTGCCAGCAGTGATAGCCCCAGGGGAACTCACAATGAGCAGTTCTTC. This sequence encodes CASSDSPRGTHNEQFF.

This clonotype was detected only a few times. Its ends do not fully match the called genes, so a read error is possible. The J gene is TRBJ1-5, the V gene TRBV11-2, with a tentative D call TRBD1 (5 bases). This CDR3 is 13 amino acids long. Germline V gene lookup returns CDR1 SGHAT and CDR2 FQNNGV. The CDR3 reads CASSQEGRQSQHF. The CDR3 nucleotides are TGTGCCAGCAGTCAAGAGGGGCGTCAGTCCCAGCACTTT.

This clonotype was seen ten or more times. The chain links TRBV5-5 to TRBJ2-1; TRBD2 aligns across 10 bases. V lost 3 bases to trimming and J lost 4 bases; unmatched junction nucleotides: 10. This CDR3 has 17 residues. Germline CDR1 is SGHKS and CDR2 is YYEKEE (reference sequence). The CDR3 DNA reads as TGTGCCAGCAGCTCTAAACCTAGCGGGAGTAGTTACAATGAGCAGTTCTTC. Protein product: CASSSKPSGSSYNEQFF.

This clonotype occurred a few times. This may be a read error, as it is one base from a much larger clone. The J gene is TRBJ1-5, the V gene TRBV29-1, with a possible D match to TRBD1 (6 bases). The germline V gene has CDR1 SQVTM and CDR2 ANQGSEA. The CDR3 runs 15 residues. The CDR3 reads CSVVFPGARSQPPHF. The CDR3 coding sequence is TGCAGCGTTGTCTTCCCAGGGGCACGCAGTCAGCCCCCGCATTTT.

A remark on this clonotype: A read error may produce the germline difference seen at one junction end. The CDR3 is CVISESILGGSNEQYF. The DNA for the CDR3 is TGTGTCATCAGTGAGTCGATCCTCGGGGGTTCCAACGAGCAGTACTTC. The genes are TRBV10-3 and TRBJ2-7, with D tentatively TRBD2 (6 bases). Germline loops: CDR1 ENHRY, CDR2 SYGVKD. The CDR3 covers 16 residues.

For this clonotype: This could be a read error, since a much larger clone is one nucleotide away. The chain is built from TRBV5-1 and TRBJ1-6; TRBD1 aligns across 7 bases. Germline assignment: CDR1 SGHRS and CDR2 YFSETQ. The length of the CDR3 is 14 residues. The CDR3 is CAGSQTGPGSPLHF. CDR3 nucleotides: TGCGCCGGCAGCCAGACAGGGCCAGGCTCACCCCTCCACTTT. The full variable domain, in which reference TRBV5-1 and TRBJ1-6 provide the parts outside the CDR3, is KAGVTQTPRYLIKTRGQQVTLSCSPISGHRSVSWYQQTPGQGLQFLFEYFSETQRNKGNFPGRFSGRQFSNSRSEMNVSTLELGDSALYLCAGSQTGPGSPLHFGNGTRLTVT.

This clonotype was seen many times. The V and J genes are TRBV12-3 or TRBV12-4 and TRBJ2-3, with no clear D. There are 14 residues in the CDR3. Trimming took off 3 bases at V and 4 bases at J, with 11 bases between the two ends. In nucleotides, the CDR3 is TGTGCCAGCAGTTTGGAATCTAATTCAGATACGCAGTATTTT. Amino acids: CASSLESNSDTQYF.

This clonotype was observed at least ten times. This chain uses TRBV28 with TRBJ2-4; perhaps TRBD2 as D (6 bases). CDR3 length equals 16 residues. Per germline, CDR1 MDHEN and CDR2 SYDVKM. V was cut by 5 bases and J by 7 bases, with 21 bases left in between. CDR3 bases: TGTGCCAGCAGTCCCTTACCCACCGGGACTTGGAACATTCAGTACTTC. Its protein is CASSPLPTGTWNIQYF.

This clonotype showed up just once. Without the conserved terminal phenylalanine or tryptophan, this CDR3 likely stems from a read error. The V and J genes are TRBV28 and TRBJ2-6; D uncertain. The CDR3 is 15 amino acids. Germline V CDR1 and CDR2: MDHEN, SYDVKM. In DNA form, the CDR3 reads TGTGCCAGCAGTTTACAGGTCTCTGGGCCCAACGTCCTGACTTCC. Translating it yields CASSLQVSGPNVLTS.

Of note for this clonotype: At one end, the junction sequence differs from germline, possibly due to a read error. The V call is TRBV7-9, the J call TRBJ2-5, with D possibly matching TRBD2 (5 bases). Germline V gives CDR1 SEHNR, CDR2 FQNEAQ (reference sequence). CDR3 length: 12 amino acids. CDR3 nucleotides: TGTGCCTGCAGTCTAGCCTCAGAGACCCAGTACTTC. Translating gives CACSLASETQYF.

The chain is built from TRBV29-1 and TRBJ2-3, with D possibly being TRBD1 (5 bases). This CDR3 region has 11 residues. The germline V gene encodes CDR1 SQVTM and CDR2 ANQGSEA. V was clipped by 6 bases and J by 14 bases, with 18 bases between them. CDR3 residues: CSVADKERVYF. The CDR3 DNA reads as TGCAGCGTGGCGGACAAGGAAAGGGTGTATTTT.

This rearrangement joins TRBV2 to TRBJ2-2, with a possible D match to TRBD1 (6 bases). Germline CDR1 and CDR2: SNHLY and FYNNEI. This CDR3 comprises 14 residues. Between the trimmed V and J ends, which lost 5 bases and 7 bases, there was a span of 14 bases. The CDR3 coding sequence is TGTGCCAGCAGTTACAGGGTTGGAGTCGGGGAGCTGTTTTTT. It is translated as CASSYRVGVGELFF.

On this clonotype: A much larger clone is a single base away; this may be a read error. The CDR3 is CASSRTGYETQYF. The DNA of the CDR3 is TGCGCCAGCAGCCGGACAGGGTATGAGACCCAGTACTTC. The chain carries TRBV5-1 and TRBJ2-5; TRBD1 aligns across 8 bases. Trimming at V came to 4 bases and at J to 5 bases, leaving 4 bases not matched to a gene. This CDR3 spans 13 amino acids. Germline values: CDR1 SGHRS, CDR2 YFSETQ.

For this clonotype: The CDR3 ends on some other residue instead of the conserved phenylalanine or tryptophan, so this is likely a read error. This chain joins TRBV11-2 and TRBJ1-1, with TRBD1 matching 7 bases. The germline gives CDR1 SGHAT, CDR2 FQNNGV. The CDR3 length is 13 residues. The V gene end was trimmed by 0 bases and the J gene end by 10 bases; junction bases not matched to a gene: 5. CDR3 amino acids: CASSLEQGRRAFL. CDR3 nucleotides: TGTGCCAGCAGCTTAGAACAGGGGCGGCGAGCTTTCCTT.

For this clonotype: The junction departs from germline at one end; a sequencing error may be responsible. This sequence joins TRBV12-3 or TRBV12-4 and TRBJ2-1; D is tentatively TRBD1 or TRBD2 (6 bases each). The CDR3 covers 15 residues. Written as DNA, the CDR3 is TGTGCCAGCAAGGGGGGACGGGGAGCCTACGATGAGCAGTTCTTC. Its translation is CASKGGRGAYDEQFF.

About this clonotype: A junction boundary mismatches the germline segment, possibly from a read error. The chain uses TRBV12-3 or TRBV12-4 and TRBJ1-5; a possible D gene is TRBD1 (6 bases). CDR3 size: 17 residues. CDR3 loop: CASRPGTTYGGNKPQHF. CDR3 bases: TGTGCCAGCAGGCCCGGGACAACATATGGTGGCAATAAGCCCCAGCATTTT.

Details on this clonotype: The CDR3 ends on some other residue instead of the conserved phenylalanine or tryptophan, so this is likely a read error. It is unclear where the CDR3 begins or ends on the DNA, so no DNA is shown, and the CDR3 is as TCRdb lists it. CDR3 sequence reads: CASSPDGNNSPLYL. The genes are TRBV12-3 or TRBV12-4 and TRBJ1-6. Including both end residues, the CDR3 is 14 amino acids long.

The rearrangement uses TRBV21-1 and TRBJ2-7; the table gives TRBD1 as D, unverified against the DNA. TRBV21-1 is listed as a pseudogene. The CDR3 covers 18 residues. The CDR3 protein is CTSNRGQGSPLAIYEQYF. DNA for the CDR3: TGTACCAGCAATAGAGGACAAGGCTCCCCCTTAGCAATTTACGAGCAGTACTTC.

For this clonotype: Possible read error: a much larger clone is one base away. This sequence joins TRBV5-1 and TRBJ2-1; D may be TRBD1 (5 bases). The length of the CDR3 is 13 residues. Germline CDR1 is SGHRS and CDR2 is YFSETQ. V shed 3 bases and J shed 9 bases, with 13 bases lying between them. CDR3 amino acids: CASSSFQGSEQFF. For the CDR3, the DNA is TGCGCCAGCAGCTCCTTTCAGGGCAGTGAGCAGTTCTTC.

Comment on this clonotype: A read error may produce the germline difference seen at one junction end. In DNA, the CDR3 is TGCGGCGTTGGTAGGACTAGCGCCACCGGGGAGCTGTTTTTT. Its translation is CGVGRTSATGELFF. The chain combines TRBV29-1 with TRBJ2-2, with TRBD2 matching over 9 bases. The CDR3 has 14 residues. The germline V gene encodes CDR1 SQVTM and CDR2 ANQGSEA.

Notes on this clonotype: The CDR3 carries no conserved terminal phenylalanine or tryptophan, so it likely arises from a read error. The DNA is omitted, as the CDR3 cannot be located on it reliably, and the CDR3 follows TCRdb's listing. The chain carries TRBV5-1 and TRBJ2-1; the table's D call of TRBD1 was not tested on the DNA. The CDR3 has 12 residues if both end residues are counted. Germline V gene lookup returns CDR1 SGHRS and CDR2 YFSETQ. The CDR3: CASSLDGTEGVL.

There are many counts of this clonotype. The V call is TRBV5-1, the J call TRBJ2-7; 7 bases line up with TRBD1. This CDR3 comprises 16 residues. Germline V gene sequence: CDR1 SGHRS, CDR2 YFSETQ. The trim removed 4 bases at V and 4 bases at J, leaving 14 bases unmatched. CDR3 loop: CASSAQTSDRAYEQYF. The CDR3 nucleotides read TGCGCCAGCAGCGCACAAACCAGCGACAGGGCTTACGAGCAGTACTTC.

This clonotype was counted a single time. A junction boundary mismatches the germline segment, possibly from a read error. This rearrangement joins TRBV19 to TRBJ1-5; D ambiguous. Germline lookup yields CDR1 LNHDA and CDR2 SQIVND (reference sequence). The CDR3 extends over 15 amino acids. CDR3 amino acids: CASSIVPGSNQSQHF. In DNA form, the CDR3 reads TGTGCCAGTAGTATAGTCCCAGGAAGCAATCAGTCCCAGCATTTT.

This clonotype was observed a single time. The CDR3 spells CASSYSRGQGYTEAFF. The DNA for the CDR3 is TGTGCCAGCAGTTACTCGAGAGGACAGGGTTATACTGAAGCTTTCTTT. V is TRBV6-6 and J is TRBJ1-1, with 8 positions matching TRBD1. In germline, CDR1 is MNHNY, CDR2 SVGAGI (reference sequence). The V gene end was trimmed by 0 bases and the J gene end by 5 bases; junction bases not matched to a gene: 8. This CDR3 spans 16 amino acids.